This T cell receptor (beta chain) was recorded in a study of cytomegalovirus exposure and HLA in healthy donors. With respect to this clone: Its target is not known.

Primers included in the PCR were 60 Vbeta and 13 Jbeta primers. The table came from immunoSEQ multiplex PCR; TCRdb's copy has only in-frame clones and leaves some out. The data show about 35,000 clones, 80% seen once. Overall study results and limits: Within the data, a cluster of highly shared sequence variants was likely a sequencing artifact. Reports indicate that TCR beta sequences accurately predicted the HLA-A and HLA-B alleles of most subjects. The records held CMV serostatus as the only immune exposure information.

The junction had 1 base not matched to a gene; V was cut back by 2 bases and J by 5 bases. The CDR3 has 14 residues. Germline CDR1 MNHNY, CDR2 SVGAGI (reference sequence). The TCR comes from a male donor in good health and CMV-seronegative. The rearrangement links TRBV6-6 to TRBJ1-5; 9 bases match TRBD1. What was sequenced was PBMCs. The CDR3 sequence: CASSYGQGYQPQHF. The CDR3 DNA follows: TGTGCCAGCAGTTACGGACAGGGGTATCAGCCCCAGCATTTT.